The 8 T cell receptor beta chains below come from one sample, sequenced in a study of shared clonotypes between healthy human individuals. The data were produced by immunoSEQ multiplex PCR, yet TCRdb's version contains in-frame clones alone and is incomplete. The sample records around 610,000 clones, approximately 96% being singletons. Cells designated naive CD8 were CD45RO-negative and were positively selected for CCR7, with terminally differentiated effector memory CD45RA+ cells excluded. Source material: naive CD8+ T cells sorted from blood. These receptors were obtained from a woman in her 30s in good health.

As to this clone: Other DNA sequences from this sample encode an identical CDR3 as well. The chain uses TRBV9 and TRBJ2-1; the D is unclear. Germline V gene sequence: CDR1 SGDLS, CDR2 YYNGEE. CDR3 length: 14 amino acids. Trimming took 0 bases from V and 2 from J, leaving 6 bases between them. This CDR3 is CASSVAGAYNEQFF. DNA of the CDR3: TGTGCCAGCAGCGTAGCTGGAGCCTACAATGAGCAGTTCTTC. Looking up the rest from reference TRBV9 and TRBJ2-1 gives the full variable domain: DSGVTQTPKHLITATGQRVTLRCSPRSGDLSVYWYQQSLDQGLQFLIQYYNGEERAKGNILERFSAQQFPDLHSELNLSSLELGDSALYFCASSVAGAYNEQFFGPGTRLTVL.

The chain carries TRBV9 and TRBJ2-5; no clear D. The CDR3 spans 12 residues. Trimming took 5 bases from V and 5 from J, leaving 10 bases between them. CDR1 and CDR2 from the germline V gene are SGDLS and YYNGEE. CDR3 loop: CASSSHPETQYF. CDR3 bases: TGTGCCAGCAGTTCTCACCCGGAGACCCAGTACTTC.

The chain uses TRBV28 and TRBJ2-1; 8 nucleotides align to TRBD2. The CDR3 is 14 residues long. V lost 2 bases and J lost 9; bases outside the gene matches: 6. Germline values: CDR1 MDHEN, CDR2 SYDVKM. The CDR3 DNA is TGTGCCAGCAGTTTAGCGGGAGGCCATGGTGAGCAGTTCTTC. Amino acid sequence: CASSLAGGHGEQFF.

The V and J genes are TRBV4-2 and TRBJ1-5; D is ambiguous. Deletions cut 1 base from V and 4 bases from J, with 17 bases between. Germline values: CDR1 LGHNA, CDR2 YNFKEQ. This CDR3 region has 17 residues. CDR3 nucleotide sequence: TGTGCCAGCAGCCAAGGGGTTAAGGTTCCAGAAAATCAGCCCCAGCATTTT. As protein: CASSQGVKVPENQPQHF.

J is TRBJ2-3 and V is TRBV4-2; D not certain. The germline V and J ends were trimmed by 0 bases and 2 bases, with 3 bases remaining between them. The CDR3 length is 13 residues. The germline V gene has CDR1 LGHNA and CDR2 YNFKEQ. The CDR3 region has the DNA TGTGCCAGCAGCCAAGATGCCACAGATACGCAGTATTTT. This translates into CASSQDATDTQYF.

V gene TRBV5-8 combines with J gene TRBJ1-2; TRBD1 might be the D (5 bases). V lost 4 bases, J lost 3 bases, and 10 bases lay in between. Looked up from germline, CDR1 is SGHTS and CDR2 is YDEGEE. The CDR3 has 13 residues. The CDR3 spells CASSGGGHYGYTF. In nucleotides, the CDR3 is TGTGCCAGCAGCGGGGGAGGACACTATGGCTACACCTTC. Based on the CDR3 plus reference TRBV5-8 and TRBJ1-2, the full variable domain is EAGVTQSPTHLIKTRGQQATLRCSPISGHTSVYWYQQALGLGLQFLLWYDEGEERNRGNFPPRFSGRQFPNYSSELNVNALELEDSALYLCASSGGGHYGYTFGSGTRLTVV.

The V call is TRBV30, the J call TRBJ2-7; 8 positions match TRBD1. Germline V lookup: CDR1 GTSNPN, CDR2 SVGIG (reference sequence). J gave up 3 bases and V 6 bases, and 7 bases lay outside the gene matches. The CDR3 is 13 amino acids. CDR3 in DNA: TGTGCCTGTTCCGGGACAGGTTACTACGAGCAGTACTTC. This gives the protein CACSGTGYYEQYF.

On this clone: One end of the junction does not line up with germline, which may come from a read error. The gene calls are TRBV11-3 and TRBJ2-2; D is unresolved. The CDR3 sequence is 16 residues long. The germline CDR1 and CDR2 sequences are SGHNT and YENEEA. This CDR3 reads CASPPFLRLNSGELFF. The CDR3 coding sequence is TGTGCCAGCCCCCCTTTCCTTCGGCTTAACAGCGGGGAGCTGTTTTTT.